These 4 T cell receptor beta chains were sequenced from one sample in a study of CD8 T cells in ankylosing spondylitis. One entry per CDR3 protein results from TCRdb running MiXCR on the 5' RACE reads. The data show some 290,000 distinct CDR3 sequences, roughly 20% seen once. Material: blood, either unsorted or a sorted T cell fraction (not recorded which). These receptors were taken from a male donor with ankylosing spondylitis or in good health (not recorded which).

The chain is built from TRBV28 and TRBJ2-5; the D gene is possibly TRBD1 (6 bases). V lost 7 bases and J 4 bases, leaving 13 bases between the germline ends. This CDR3 region has 13 residues. Germline CDR1 reads MDHEN; CDR2 reads SYDVKM. The CDR3 sequence: CASNTRDTETQYF. The CDR3 DNA reads TGTGCCAGCAACACCCGGGACACAGAGACCCAGTACTTC.

CDR3 loop: CSGELAGARDTQYF. The CDR3 coding sequence is TGCAGCGGCGAACTAGCGGGGGCCCGTGATACGCAGTATTTT. V usage is TRBV29-1 and J usage is TRBJ2-3; 11 positions match TRBD2. The V gene end was trimmed by 7 bases and the J gene end by 6 bases; junction bases not matched to a gene: 9. The CDR3 covers 14 residues. Per the germline V gene, CDR1 is SQVTM and CDR2 is ANQGSEA.

The CDR3 spells CAISGTGAPYEQYV. The CDR3 DNA is TGTGCCATCAGTGGGACAGGGGCCCCCTACGAGCAGTACGTC. The V gene is TRBV10-3, the J gene TRBJ2-7; 9 positions match TRBD1. The CDR3 runs 14 residues. CDR1 ENHRY and CDR2 SYGVKD come from the germline V gene. V shed 4 bases, J shed 2 bases, and the junction held 3 bases outside the gene matches.

This chain connects TRBV20-1 to TRBJ1-2; D is perhaps TRBD1 (6 bases). CDR3 length equals 12 residues. V dropped 8 bases and J dropped 0 bases, with 10 bases sitting between them. Germline V gene lookup returns CDR1 DFQATT and CDR2 SNEGSKA (reference sequence). CDR3 nucleotides: TGCAGTCCGGGGGGCACTAACTATGGCTACACCTTC. Its protein product is CSPGGTNYGYTF.